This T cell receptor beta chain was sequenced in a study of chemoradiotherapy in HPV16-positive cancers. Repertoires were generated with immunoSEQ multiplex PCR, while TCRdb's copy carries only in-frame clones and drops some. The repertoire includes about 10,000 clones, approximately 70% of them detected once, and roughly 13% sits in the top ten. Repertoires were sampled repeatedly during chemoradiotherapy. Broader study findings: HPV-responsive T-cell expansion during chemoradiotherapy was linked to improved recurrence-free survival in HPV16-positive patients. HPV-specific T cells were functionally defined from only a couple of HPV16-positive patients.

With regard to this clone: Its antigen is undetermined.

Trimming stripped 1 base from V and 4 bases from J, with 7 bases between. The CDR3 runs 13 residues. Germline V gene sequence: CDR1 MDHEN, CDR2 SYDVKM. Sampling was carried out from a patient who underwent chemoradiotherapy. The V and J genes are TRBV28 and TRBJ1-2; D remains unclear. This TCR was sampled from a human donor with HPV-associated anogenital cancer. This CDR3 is CASSLSQAYGYTF. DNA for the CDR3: TGTGCCAGCAGTTTATCGCAGGCCTATGGCTACACCTTC.